This is a list of T cell receptor beta chains from one sample in a study of T cells after yellow fever vaccination. TCRdb re-derived calls from the 5' RACE reads in MiXCR, one entry per CDR3 protein. The sample yields some 300,000 distinct CDR3 sequences, roughly 9% seen once. Material: CD4+ T cells sorted from PBMCs, obtained 5 days after the yellow fever booster vaccination. The receptors were sampled from a man between 18 and 29 years old who received the YFV17D yellow fever vaccine. Both conserved end residues are part of each CDR3. The D gene is left open where the match is weak. Not every row has a clone size; where given, it reads once, few, many or a size class.

J gene	V gene	clone size	D gene	CDR3 protein	CDR3 DNA
TRBJ2-7	TRBV7-2	.	TRBD1	CASSFGQVPYF	TGTGCCAGCAGCTTCGGACAGGTTCCGTACTTC
TRBJ2-1	TRBV7-6	few	TRBD2	CASSSRHGGSSYNEQFF	TGTGCCAGCAGCTCTCGCCACGGGGGGAGCTCCTACAATGAGCAGTTCTTC
TRBJ2-3	TRBV6-4	.	TRBD2	CASSDGLASTDTQYF	TGTGCCAGCAGTGACGGACTAGCTAGCACAGATACGCAGTATTTT
TRBJ2-2	TRBV20-1	.	TRBD1	CSARRGQANTGELFF	TGCAGTGCTAGAAGGGGGCAGGCGAACACCGGGGAGCTGTTTTTT
TRBJ2-7	TRBV11-1	.	.	CASSFPGREQYF	TGTGCCAGCAGCTTCCCAGGGCGCGAGCAGTACTTC
TRBJ2-6	TRBV7-9	.	.	CASSFGHDVKSVANVLTF	TGTGCCAGCAGCTTTGGACACGATGTGAAATCTGTGGCCAACGTCCTGACTTTC
TRBJ1-3	TRBV20-1	many	.	CGGTGRGNTIYF	TGCGGGGGTACCGGCCGGGGGAACACCATATATTTT
TRBJ2-3	TRBV6-1	many	.	CASLWNRGTDTQYF	TGTGCCAGCTTATGGAACAGGGGCACAGATACGCAGTATTTT
TRBJ2-4	TRBV19	few	.	CASSRLQGTEIQYF	TGTGCCAGTAGTCGATTACAGGGGACTGAGATTCAGTACTTC
TRBJ1-5	TRBV4-1	few	.	CASSQDWISNQPQHF	TGCGCCAGCAGCCAAGATTGGATTAGCAATCAGCCCCAGCATTTT
TRBJ1-2	TRBV5-1	.	TRBD1	CASSLDTGAGYTF	TGCGCCAGCAGCTTGGATACAGGGGCTGGCTACACCTTC
TRBJ1-6	TRBV25-1	few	.	CASSEGVAVGNSPLHF	TGTGCCAGCAGTGAAGGGGTTGCAGTCGGCAATTCACCCCTCCACTTT
TRBJ2-1	TRBV7-9	few	.	CASSPPPRGGGYNEQFF	TGTGCCAGCAGCCCCCCCCCGAGGGGAGGAGGGTACAATGAGCAGTTCTTC
TRBJ1-4	TRBV9	.	.	CASSAGSGAGDYEKLFF	TGTGCCAGCAGCGCCGGGAGCGGGGCAGGGGACTACGAAAAACTGTTTTTT
TRBJ1-5	TRBV12-3/TRBV12-4	few	TRBD1	CASSFAGGSQPQHF	TGTGCCAGCAGTTTTGCAGGGGGCAGTCAGCCCCAGCATTTT
TRBJ1-1	TRBV12-3/TRBV12-4	many	TRBD1	CASSYRQGWNTEAFF	TGTGCCAGCAGTTACCGACAGGGCTGGAACACTGAAGCTTTCTTT
TRBJ1-5	TRBV5-1	.	.	CASSLAVNQPQHF	TGCGCCAGCAGCTTGGCGGTGAATCAGCCCCAGCATTTT
TRBJ1-1	TRBV2	.	TRBD1	CASRRDRGAETEAFF	TGTGCCAGCAGAAGGGACAGGGGTGCGGAAACTGAAGCTTTCTTT
TRBJ2-3	TRBV3-2	.	.	CASSRGSGGETDTQYF	TGTGCCAGCAGCCGAGGTAGCGGGGGAGAAACAGATACGCAGTATTTT
TRBJ1-5	TRBV7-2	many	.	CASSGGPGQPQHF	TGTGCCAGCAGCGGGGGACCGGGACAGCCCCAGCATTTT
TRBJ2-5	TRBV14	many	.	CASSQGRARGVETQYF	TGTGCCAGCAGCCAAGGACGGGCAAGAGGAGTCGAGACCCAGTACTTC
TRBJ1-2	TRBV6-1	many	TRBD1	CASSVEGQSIGYTF	TGTGCCAGCAGTGTCGAGGGACAGAGTATAGGCTACACCTTC
TRBJ1-3	TRBV5-1	few	.	CASSLEGLAGNTIYF	TGCGCCAGCAGCTTGGAGGGCTTGGCTGGAAACACCATATATTTT
TRBJ1-6	TRBV6-2/TRBV6-3	few	TRBD1	CASSPDRNDNSPLHF	TGTGCCAGCTCCCCGGACAGGAATGATAATTCACCCCTCCACTTT
TRBJ2-4	TRBV6-2/TRBV6-3	few	.	CASSRTGFSGNIQYF	TGTGCCAGCAGCCGAACAGGGTTTAGTGGCAACATTCAGTACTTC
TRBJ1-1	TRBV7-2	.	.	CASSQHTVQVGTEAFF	TGTGCCAGCAGCCAACACACGGTTCAGGTCGGCACTGAAGCTTTCTTT
TRBJ2-3	TRBV2	.	.	CASSEGSWGTDTQYF	TGTGCCAGCAGTGAAGGTTCCTGGGGCACAGATACGCAGTATTTT
TRBJ2-7	TRBV7-2	many	.	CASSLGLAFYEQYF	TGTGCCAGCAGCTTAGGTCTAGCGTTCTACGAGCAGTACTTC
TRBJ2-1	TRBV6-5	few	.	CASQMGGQKGEQFF	TGTGCCAGTCAAATGGGGGGACAGAAGGGTGAGCAGTTCTTC
TRBJ2-2	TRBV4-1	few	.	CASSRRAPGELFF	TGCGCCAGCAGCCGTAGGGCACCCGGGGAGCTGTTTTTT
TRBJ1-1	TRBV18	few	.	CASSPRTNTEAFF	TGTGCCAGCTCACCTCGGACAAACACTGAAGCTTTCTTT
TRBJ2-5	TRBV4-3	.	.	CASSQDSRGGETQYF	TGCGCCAGCAGCCAAGATTCGAGGGGGGGCGAGACCCAGTACTTC
TRBJ2-1	TRBV20-1	few	.	CSALQGLDEQFF	TGCAGTGCACTTCAGGGTTTAGATGAGCAGTTCTTC
TRBJ2-5	TRBV3-1	.	TRBD2	CASSLPTGGKETQYF	TGTGCCAGCAGCCTACCGACGGGGGGGAAGGAGACCCAGTACTTC
TRBJ2-3	TRBV30	few	.	CAWRALSQGGDTQYF	TGTGCCTGGAGGGCCCTCAGCCAAGGGGGAGATACGCAGTATTTT
TRBJ2-1	TRBV7-2	few	.	CASSLERVRGGVDEQFF	TGTGCCAGCAGCTTAGAGCGCGTGCGGGGTGGCGTCGATGAGCAGTTCTTC
TRBJ2-1	TRBV25-1	few	TRBD1	CASSENDRGRGQFF	TGTGCCAGCAGTGAGAACGACAGGGGACGAGGGCAGTTCTTC